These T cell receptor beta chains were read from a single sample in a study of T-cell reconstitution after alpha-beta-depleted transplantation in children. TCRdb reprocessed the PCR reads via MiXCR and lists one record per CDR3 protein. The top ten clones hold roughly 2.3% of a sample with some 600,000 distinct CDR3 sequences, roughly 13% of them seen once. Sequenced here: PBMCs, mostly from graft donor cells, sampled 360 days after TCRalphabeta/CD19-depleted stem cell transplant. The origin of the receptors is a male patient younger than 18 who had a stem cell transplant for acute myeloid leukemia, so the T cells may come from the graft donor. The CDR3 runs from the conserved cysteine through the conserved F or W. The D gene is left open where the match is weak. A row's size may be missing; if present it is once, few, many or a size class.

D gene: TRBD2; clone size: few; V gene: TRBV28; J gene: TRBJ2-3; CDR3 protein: CASTILAGGTDTQYF; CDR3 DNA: TGTGCCAGCACCATTCTAGCGGGAGGAACAGATACGCAGTATTTT
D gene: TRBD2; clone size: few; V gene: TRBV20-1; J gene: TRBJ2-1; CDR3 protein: CSARTSGRNEQFF; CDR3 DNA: TGCAGTGCTAGAACTAGCGGGAGGAATGAGCAGTTCTTC
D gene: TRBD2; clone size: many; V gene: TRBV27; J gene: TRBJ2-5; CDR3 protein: CASSFRRTSGSSETQYF; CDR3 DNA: TGTGCCAGCAGTTTCCGTCGGACTAGCGGGAGTTCAGAGACCCAGTACTTC
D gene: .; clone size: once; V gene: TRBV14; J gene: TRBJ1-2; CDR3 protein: CASSQGGVTYGYTF; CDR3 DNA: TGTGCCAGCAGCCAAGGAGGGGTAACCTACGGCTACACCTTC
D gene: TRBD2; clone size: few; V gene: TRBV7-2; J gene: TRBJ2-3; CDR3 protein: CASSLALGLAGGPYSTDTQYF; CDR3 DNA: TGTGCCAGCAGCTTAGCTTTGGGACTAGCGGGAGGGCCTTATAGCACAGATACGCAGTATTTT
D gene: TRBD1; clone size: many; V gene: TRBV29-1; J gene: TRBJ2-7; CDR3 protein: CSVDGTGTYEQYF; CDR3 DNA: TGCAGCGTTGACGGGACAGGGACCTACGAGCAGTACTTC
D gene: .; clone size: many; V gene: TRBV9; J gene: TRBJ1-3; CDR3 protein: CASTRGVLSSGNTIYF; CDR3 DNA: TGTGCCAGCACACGAGGAGTCCTCTCCTCTGGAAACACCATATATTTT
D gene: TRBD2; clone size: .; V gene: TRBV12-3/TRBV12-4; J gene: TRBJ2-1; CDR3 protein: CASSFPRALTSGSLSYNEQFF; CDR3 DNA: TGTGCCAGCAGTTTCCCCAGGGCGCTTACTAGCGGGAGTCTCTCCTACAATGAGCAGTTCTTC
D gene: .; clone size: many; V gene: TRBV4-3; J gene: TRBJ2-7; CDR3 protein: CASSQGWTEQYF; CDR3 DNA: TGCGCCAGCAGCCAAGGATGGACCGAGCAGTACTTC
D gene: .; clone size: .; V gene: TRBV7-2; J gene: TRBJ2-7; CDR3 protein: CASSLQGGTPTYEQYF; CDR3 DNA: TGTGCCAGCAGCTTGCAAGGGGGGACCCCCACCTACGAGCAGTACTTC
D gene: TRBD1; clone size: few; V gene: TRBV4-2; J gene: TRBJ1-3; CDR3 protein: CASSRGQGNQYSGNTIYF; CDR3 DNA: TGTGCCAGCAGCCGGGGACAGGGAAATCAATATTCTGGAAACACCATATATTTT
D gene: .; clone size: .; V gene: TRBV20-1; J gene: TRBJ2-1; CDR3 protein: CSAPSLTSSYNEQFF; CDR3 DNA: TGCAGTGCTCCTTCCCTGACAAGCTCCTACAATGAGCAGTTCTTC
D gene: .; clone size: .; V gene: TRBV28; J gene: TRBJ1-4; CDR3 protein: CASRGGAGLFF; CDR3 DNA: TGTGCCAGCCGGGGAGGGGCGGGACTGTTTTTT
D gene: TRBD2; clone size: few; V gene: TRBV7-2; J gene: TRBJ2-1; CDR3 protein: CASSWGGVDNEQFF; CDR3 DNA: TGTGCCAGCAGCTGGGGGGGGGTAGACAATGAGCAGTTCTTC
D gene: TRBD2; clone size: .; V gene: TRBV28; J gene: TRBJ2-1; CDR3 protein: CASSLVLARGGEQFF; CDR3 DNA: TGTGCCAGCAGCCTAGTACTAGCGCGAGGAGGTGAGCAGTTCTTC
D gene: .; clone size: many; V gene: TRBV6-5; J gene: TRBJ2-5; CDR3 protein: CASSSDLTQYF; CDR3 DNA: TGTGCCAGCAGTTCTGACCTGACCCAGTACTTC
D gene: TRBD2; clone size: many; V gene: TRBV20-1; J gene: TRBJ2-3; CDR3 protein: CSARGLAGVDTQYF; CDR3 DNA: TGCAGTGCTAGGGGACTAGCGGGAGTAGATACGCAGTATTTT
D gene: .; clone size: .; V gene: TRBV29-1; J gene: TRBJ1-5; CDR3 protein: CSVLAGRGGRYSNQPQHF; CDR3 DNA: TGCAGCGTGCTCGCGGGGAGGGGGGGTAGATATAGCAATCAGCCCCAGCATTTT
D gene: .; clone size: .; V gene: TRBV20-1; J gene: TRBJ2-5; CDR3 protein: CSASFRDQETQYF; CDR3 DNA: TGCAGTGCTAGTTTCAGGGACCAAGAGACCCAGTACTTC
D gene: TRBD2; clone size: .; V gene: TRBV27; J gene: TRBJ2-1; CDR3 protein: CASSSFGRANDNEQFF; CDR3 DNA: TGTGCCAGCAGTTCCTTCGGGAGGGCCAACGACAATGAGCAGTTCTTC
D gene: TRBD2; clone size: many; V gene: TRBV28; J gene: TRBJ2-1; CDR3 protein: CASSLTFGLAGLNEQFF; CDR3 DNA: TGTGCCAGCAGTCTTACCTTTGGGCTAGCGGGGCTCAATGAGCAGTTCTTC
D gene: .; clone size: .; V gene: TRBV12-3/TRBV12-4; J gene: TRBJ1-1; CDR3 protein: CASSPRKGALSTEAFF; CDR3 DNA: TGTGCCAGCAGTCCCAGAAAAGGGGCCTTAAGCACTGAAGCTTTCTTT
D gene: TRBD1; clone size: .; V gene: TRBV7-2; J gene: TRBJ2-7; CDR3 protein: CASSSITGTGTYEQYF; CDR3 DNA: TGTGCCAGCAGCTCAATAACCGGGACAGGGACCTACGAGCAGTACTTC
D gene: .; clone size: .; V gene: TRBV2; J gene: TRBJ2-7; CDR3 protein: CATRLSSYEQYF; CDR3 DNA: TGTGCCACTAGGCTCTCATCCTACGAGCAGTACTTC
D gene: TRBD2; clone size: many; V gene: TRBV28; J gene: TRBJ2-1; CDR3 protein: CASSFPPKGGRNEQFF; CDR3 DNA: TGTGCCAGCAGTTTCCCCCCTAAGGGAGGGCGGAATGAGCAGTTCTTC
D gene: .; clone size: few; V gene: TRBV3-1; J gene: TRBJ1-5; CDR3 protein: CASSPPWRLKDQPQHF; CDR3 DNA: TGTGCCAGCAGCCCTCCCTGGAGGTTAAAGGATCAGCCCCAGCATTTT
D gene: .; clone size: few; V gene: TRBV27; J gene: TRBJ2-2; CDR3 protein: CASKTAAGPPTGELFF; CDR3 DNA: TGTGCCAGTAAGACAGCTGCCGGGCCCCCCACCGGGGAGCTGTTTTTT
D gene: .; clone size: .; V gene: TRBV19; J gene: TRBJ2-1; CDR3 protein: CASSIPGSGGANEQFF; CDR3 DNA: TGTGCCAGTAGTATACCCGGTAGTGGGGGAGCTAATGAGCAGTTCTTC
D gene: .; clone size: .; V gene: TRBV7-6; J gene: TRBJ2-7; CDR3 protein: CASSLVGEVAYEQYF; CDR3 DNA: TGTGCCAGCAGCTTAGTGGGGGAGGTAGCCTACGAGCAGTACTTC
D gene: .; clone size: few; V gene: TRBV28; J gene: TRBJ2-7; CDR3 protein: CASSLLGTSIEQYF; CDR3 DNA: TGTGCCAGCAGTTTATTAGGGACCTCCATAGAGCAGTACTTC
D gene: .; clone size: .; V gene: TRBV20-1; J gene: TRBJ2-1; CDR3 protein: CSAREWGGGEQFF; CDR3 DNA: TGCAGTGCCCGAGAGTGGGGGGGCGGTGAGCAGTTCTTC
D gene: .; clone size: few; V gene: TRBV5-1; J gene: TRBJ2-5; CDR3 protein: CASSLDRLRTQYF; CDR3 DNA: TGCGCCAGCAGCCTAGACCGTCTTAGGACCCAGTACTTC
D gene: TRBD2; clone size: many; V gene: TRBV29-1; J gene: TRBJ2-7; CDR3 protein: CSVEDWGGYEQYF; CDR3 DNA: TGCAGCGTTGAAGACTGGGGGGGCTACGAGCAGTACTTC
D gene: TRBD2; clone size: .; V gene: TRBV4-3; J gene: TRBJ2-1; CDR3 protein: CASSQERSGGPGDEQFF; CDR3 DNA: TGCGCCAGCAGCCAAGAAAGGTCGGGAGGGCCGGGCGATGAGCAGTTCTTC
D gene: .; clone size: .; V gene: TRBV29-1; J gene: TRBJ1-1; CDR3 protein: CSVEIDGPDGTEAFF; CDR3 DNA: TGCAGCGTTGAGATAGACGGACCCGATGGCACTGAAGCTTTCTTT
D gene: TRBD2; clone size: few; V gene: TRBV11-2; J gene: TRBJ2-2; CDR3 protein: CASSLRAGVFAENTGELFF; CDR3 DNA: TGTGCCAGCAGCTTAAGGGCGGGAGTATTCGCTGAGAACACCGGGGAGCTGTTTTTT
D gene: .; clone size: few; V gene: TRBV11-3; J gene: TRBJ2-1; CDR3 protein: CASSLGRGSTSF; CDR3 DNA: TGTGCCAGCAGCTTAGGCCGGGGCTCCACTTCCTTC
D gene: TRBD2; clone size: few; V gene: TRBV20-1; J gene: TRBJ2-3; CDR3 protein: CSAPKLGTSGYSSTDTQYF; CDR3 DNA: TGCAGTGCCCCAAAATTGGGGACTAGCGGATATTCTAGCACAGATACGCAGTATTTT
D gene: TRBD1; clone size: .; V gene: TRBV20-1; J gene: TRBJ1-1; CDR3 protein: CSACPTGSNTEAFF; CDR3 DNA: TGCAGTGCCTGTCCGACAGGGAGCAACACTGAAGCTTTCTTT
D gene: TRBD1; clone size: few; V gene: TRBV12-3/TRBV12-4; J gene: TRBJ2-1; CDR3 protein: CASSLGDSYYNEQFF; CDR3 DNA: TGTGCCAGCAGTTTGGGGGACAGCTACTACAATGAGCAGTTCTTC
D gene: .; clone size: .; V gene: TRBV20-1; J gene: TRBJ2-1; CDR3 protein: CSFFPTEGSYNEQFF; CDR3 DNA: TGCAGTTTTTTCCCGACCGAGGGTTCCTACAATGAGCAGTTCTTC
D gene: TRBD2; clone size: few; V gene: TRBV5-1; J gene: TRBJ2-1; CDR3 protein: CASSPVKREWSYNEQFF; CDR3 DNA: TGCGCCAGCAGTCCCGTGAAGCGGGAGTGGTCCTACAATGAGCAGTTCTTC